Following are 26 T cell receptor beta chains from one sample sequenced in a study of T cell clones after liver transplantation. TCRdb keeps only in-frame clones here, not all; method: immunoSEQ multiplex PCR. Among about 120,000 clones listed, roughly nine tenths were seen once. Sequencing used CD4+ T cells from blood, obtained 12 months after liver transplant. These receptors were collected from a human patient who received a liver transplant. Part of the T cells may come from the graft donor.

This chain links TRBV13 with TRBJ2-7; the D is unclear. V lost 5 bases to trimming and J lost 5 bases, with 16 bases between them. Looked up from germline, CDR1 is PRHDT and CDR2 is FYEKMQ (reference sequence). The CDR3 extends over 14 amino acids. DNA of the CDR3: TGTGCCAGCAGCCGCATCGGTAGCACCCACGAGCAGTACTTC. It encodes CASSRIGSTHEQYF.

This chain joins TRBV7-2 and TRBJ1-5, with D unclear. CDR1 is SGHTA, CDR2 FQGNSA, per germline. V was cut by 0 bases and J by 3 bases, with 6 bases left in between. This CDR3 is 14 amino acids long. The CDR3 loop is CASSLAGNNQPQHF. The CDR3 DNA reads as TGTGCCAGCAGCTTAGCGGGGAACAATCAGCCCCAGCATTTT.

This clone has only one observation. Additional DNA sequences in this sample encode the identical CDR3. V and J are TRBV11-3 and TRBJ1-5, with a tentative D call TRBD1 (5 bases). The CDR3 is 13 residues long. The germline CDR1 and CDR2 sequences are SGHNT and YENEEA. The V and J ends lost 2 bases and 4 bases respectively, with 6 bases between them. The CDR3 protein is CASSLRGNQPQHF. In DNA form, the CDR3 reads TGTGCCAGCAGCTTAAGGGGAAATCAGCCCCAGCATTTT.

The CDR3 protein is CASSLSGSNQPQHF. The CDR3 DNA sequence: TGCGCCAGCAGCTTGTCCGGGAGCAATCAGCCCCAGCATTTT. The rearrangement joins TRBV5-1 to TRBJ1-5, with unresolved D. From germline, CDR1 is SGHRS and CDR2 YFSETQ. CDR3 size: 14 residues. V was clipped by 1 base and J by 1 base, with 6 bases between them.

This rearrangement joins TRBV6-1 to TRBJ2-1; D is undetermined. The length of the CDR3 is 15 residues. CDR1 and CDR2 from the germline V gene are MNHNS and SASEGT. V lost 2 bases, J lost 6 bases, and 14 bases lay in between. The CDR3, as DNA: TGTGCCAGCAGTGAAACGCCTAACCCGGGCAATGAGCAGTTCTTC. Amino acid sequence: CASSETPNPGNEQFF.

The chain recombines TRBV5-1 with TRBJ2-3; weak D call: TRBD2 (5 bases). CDR1 is SGHRS and CDR2 is YFSETQ in the germline V gene. Trimming removed 0 bases from V and 3 bases from J, with 11 bases in between. The CDR3 totals 15 residues. The CDR3 DNA follows: TGCGCCAGCAGCTTGGACCTAAAGCGGACAGATACGCAGTATTTT. Translating it yields CASSLDLKRTDTQYF.

The chain is built from TRBV11-2 and TRBJ1-1, with D possibly matching TRBD1 (5 bases). Germline lookup yields CDR1 SGHAT and CDR2 FQNNGV. The V and J ends lost 0 bases and 1 base respectively, with 9 bases between them. This CDR3 has 15 amino acids. The CDR3 region is CASSLEGEPNTEAFF. CDR3 sequence (DNA): TGTGCCAGCAGCTTAGAAGGGGAGCCGAACACTGAAGCTTTCTTT.

The chain links TRBV9 to TRBJ1-1, with 11 positions matching TRBD1. This CDR3 comprises 15 residues. V lost 4 bases and J lost 5; bases outside the gene matches: 7. Germline CDR1 SGDLS, CDR2 YYNGEE. The CDR3 loop is CASSPGTGGPTEAFF. As DNA, the CDR3 is TGTGCCAGCAGCCCCGGGACAGGGGGGCCTACTGAAGCTTTCTTT.

V is TRBV19 and J is TRBJ1-2, with unresolved D. The length of the CDR3 is 13 residues. V was trimmed by 3 bases and J by 4 bases, leaving 9 bases between them. Per germline, CDR1 LNHDA and CDR2 SQIVND (reference sequence). This CDR3 is CASSIVGPYGYTF. The CDR3 DNA is TGTGCCAGTAGTATCGTAGGGCCCTATGGCTACACCTTC. Full variable domain (rest looked up from reference TRBV19 and TRBJ1-2): DGGITQSPKYLFRKEGQNVTLSCEQNLNHDAMYWYRQDPGQGLRLIYYSQIVNDFQKGDIAEGYSVSREKKESFPLTVTSAQKNPTAFYLCASSIVGPYGYTFGSGTRLTVV.

The gene calls are TRBV7-9 and TRBJ2-3; TRBD2 might be the D (5 bases). V gave up 8 bases and J gave up 0 bases, with 9 bases separating them. The germline CDR1 and CDR2 sequences are SEHNR and FQNEAQ (reference sequence). The CDR3 contains 13 residues. The CDR3: CASGGYSTDTQYF. In nucleotides, the CDR3 is TGTGCCAGCGGCGGGTATAGCACAGATACGCAGTATTTT. Together with reference TRBV7-9 and TRBJ2-3, the CDR3 gives the full variable domain: DTGVSQNPRHKITKRGQNVTFRCDPISEHNRLYWYRQTLGQGPEFLTYFQNEAQLEKSRLLSDRFSAERPKGSFSTLEIQRTEQGDSAMYLCASGGYSTDTQYFGPGTRLTVL.

The J gene is TRBJ2-7, the V gene TRBV20-1; D gene unclear. Germline V CDR1 and CDR2: DFQATT, SNEGSKA (reference sequence). The length of the CDR3 is 11 residues. V lost 0 bases, J lost 9 bases, and 9 bases lay in between. The DNA for the CDR3 is TGCAGTGCTAGAGAGGCCCACGGGCAGTACTTC. Translating gives CSAREAHGQYF.

The chain employs TRBV9 and TRBJ2-7; 13 bases are shared with TRBD2. There are 14 residues in the CDR3. Germline CDR1 reads SGDLS; CDR2 reads YYNGEE. With V trimmed by 5 bases and J by 5 bases, 4 bases remained unmatched. CDR3 bases: TGTGCCAGCAGTCCGGGACTAGCGGGACACGAGCAGTACTTC. Translating gives CASSPGLAGHEQYF. The full variable domain, with the rest looked up from reference TRBV9 and TRBJ2-7, is DSGVTQTPKHLITATGQRVTLRCSPRSGDLSVYWYQQSLDQGLQFLIQYYNGEERAKGNILERFSAQQFPDLHSELNLSSLELGDSALYFCASSPGLAGHEQYFGPGTRLTVT.

V gene TRBV11-3 combines with J gene TRBJ2-2, with D perhaps given as TRBD1 or TRBD2 (5 bases each). Per the germline V gene, CDR1 is SGHNT and CDR2 is YENEEA. The CDR3 spans 15 residues. The ends were cut back, 0 bases at V and 2 bases at J, with 7 bases in the middle. The CDR3 loop is CASSLEGPNTGELFF. The CDR3 DNA is TGTGCCAGCAGCTTAGAGGGACCAAACACCGGGGAGCTGTTTTTT. The whole variable domain, remainder taken from reference TRBV11-3 and TRBJ2-2, is EAGVVQSPRYKIIEKKQPVAFWCNPISGHNTLYWYLQNLGQGPELLIRYENEEAVDDSQLPKDRFSAERLKGVDSTLKIQPAELGDSAVYLCASSLEGPNTGELFFGEGSRLTVL.

V and J are TRBV5-1 and TRBJ2-1, with D tentatively TRBD1 or TRBD2 (5 bases each). CDR3 length: 15 amino acids. Per germline, CDR1 SGHRS and CDR2 YFSETQ. Trimming took off 0 bases at V and 9 bases at J, with 16 bases between the two ends. The CDR3 DNA is TGCGCCAGCAGCTTGGGTGCGTTCGGGGCTGGTGAGCAGTTCTTC. Its translation: CASSLGAFGAGEQFF.

The chain uses TRBV30 and TRBJ2-3; D not certain. This CDR3 spans 15 amino acids. V lost 3 bases and J lost 4, with 17 bases in between. Germline CDR1 and CDR2: GTSNPN and SVGIG (reference sequence). CDR3 sequence: CAWRPRSPWADTQYF. The CDR3, as DNA: TGTGCCTGGAGACCCCGTAGTCCTTGGGCAGATACGCAGTATTTT.

This clone was counted a single time. The chain couples TRBV6-5 to TRBJ2-3; D gene unclear. V dropped 0 bases and J dropped 6 bases, with 13 bases sitting between them. The CDR3 covers 15 residues. In germline, CDR1 is MNHEY, CDR2 SVGAGI. Written as DNA, the CDR3 is TGTGCCAGCAGTTACTCGAAGGCCCCCGGGGATACGCAGTATTTT. As protein: CASSYSKAPGDTQYF.

The gene calls are TRBV29-1 and TRBJ2-7, with unresolved D. The germline V gene has CDR1 SQVTM and CDR2 ANQGSEA. The CDR3 runs to 13 residues. V was clipped by 1 base and J by 6 bases, with 13 bases between them. As DNA, the CDR3 is TGCAGCGTTGAAGTTGGTAGGGCCGGCGAGCAGTACTTC. Translated, it gives CSVEVGRAGEQYF.

This clone was detected once. This sequence joins TRBV6-5 and TRBJ2-3; 9 nucleotides agree with TRBD2. In germline, CDR1 is MNHEY, CDR2 SVGAGI. This CDR3 is 15 amino acids long. Germline trimming cut 6 bases from V and 5 bases from J; bases unmatched to any gene: 9. The CDR3 here is CASSRSGRGRDTQYF. The CDR3 region has the DNA TGTGCCAGCAGCCGTAGCGGGAGAGGGAGAGATACGCAGTATTTT.

V usage is TRBV6-6 and J usage is TRBJ2-1; D gene unclear. Trimming left V 5 bases short and J 10 bases short, with 9 bases between. Germline V lookup: CDR1 MNHNY, CDR2 SVGAGI (reference sequence). This CDR3 comprises 11 residues. In nucleotides, the CDR3 is TGTGCCAGCAGTACCCTAACGGAGCAGTTCTTC. Translation gives CASSTLTEQFF.

This chain connects TRBV2 to TRBJ2-1; weak D call: TRBD1 (6 bases). The CDR3 totals 14 residues. The V gene lost 7 bases and the J gene lost 1 base, with 11 bases spanning the gap. From germline, CDR1 is SNHLY and CDR2 FYNNEI. CDR3 DNA sequence: TGTGCCAGCAAGGACAGAAGTTCCTACAATGAGCAGTTCTTC. This translates into CASKDRSSYNEQFF.

The chain employs TRBV10-1 and TRBJ1-4, with D uncertain. V lost 6 bases and J lost 7, with 15 bases in between. Germline lookup yields CDR1 WNHNN and CDR2 SYGVQD (reference sequence). This CDR3 is 14 amino acids long. CDR3 protein: CASSGLSASEKLFF. The CDR3 region has the DNA TGCGCCAGCAGCGGGCTGAGCGCGTCTGAAAAACTGTTTTTT.

This chain uses TRBV21-1 with TRBJ1-1; TRBD1 is the table's D call, not checked against the DNA. TRBV21-1 constitutes a pseudogene. There are 14 residues in the CDR3. This CDR3 reads CASSKGTGRAEAFF. CDR3 DNA: TGTGCCAGCAGCAAAGGGACGGGCAGGGCTGAAGCTTTCTTT.

J is TRBJ2-3 and V is TRBV4-1; maybe TRBD1 (6 bases). Germline assignment: CDR1 MGHRA and CDR2 YSYEKL. The CDR3 runs 13 residues. V lost 4 bases and J 10 bases, leaving 15 bases between the germline ends. The CDR3 is CASSRGRDTAQYF. The CDR3 DNA reads TGCGCCAGCAGCCGAGGCCGGGACACAGCGCAGTATTTT.

The V gene is TRBV30, the J gene TRBJ2-3, with D perhaps assigned TRBD1 or TRBD2 (6 bases each). The CDR3 is 14 residues long. The germline V gene encodes CDR1 GTSNPN and CDR2 SVGIG (reference sequence). The germline V and J ends were trimmed by 5 bases and 2 bases, with 14 bases remaining between them. CDR3 sequence reads: CAWEGGLPTDTQYF. The CDR3 DNA sequence: TGTGCCTGGGAGGGGGGACTTCCCACAGATACGCAGTATTTT.

CDR3 bases: TGTGCCAGCAGTTTTGCCGGGAGCCCCTCGAAGACCCAGTACTTC. It translates to CASSFAGSPSKTQYF. The chain has TRBV27 and TRBJ2-5; a weak D match, TRBD2 (6 bases). CDR3 size: 15 residues. Germline CDR1 MNHEY, CDR2 SMNVEV (reference sequence). The V and J ends lost 3 bases and 6 bases respectively, with 17 bases between them.

This clone was recorded only once. This chain uses TRBV7-2 with TRBJ2-7, with 9 nucleotides matching TRBD1. CDR1 SGHTA and CDR2 FQGNSA come from the germline V gene. V shed 5 bases and J 5 bases; nucleotides not matched to a gene: 4. The CDR3 has 13 amino acids. The CDR3 DNA follows: TGTGCCAGCAGCGAAAGGACAGGGGACGAGCAGTACTTC. Its translation is CASSERTGDEQYF. Combining the CDR3 with reference TRBV7-2 and TRBJ2-7 gives the whole variable domain GAGVSQSPSNKVTEKGKDVELRCDPISGHTALYWYRQSLGQGLEFLIYFQGNSAPDKSGLPSDRFSAERTGGSVSTLTIQRTQQEDSAVYLCASSERTGDEQYFGPGTRLTVT.